This T cell receptor (beta chain) was documented in a study of cytomegalovirus exposure and HLA in healthy donors. PCR used 60 Vbeta primers and 13 Jbeta primers. Sequencing was performed with immunoSEQ multiplex PCR; in TCRdb, only in-frame clones are kept and a portion is missing. The table has around 200,000 clones, just under 85% seen once. V was pared by 0 bases and J by 2 bases, with 7 bases of the junction left unmatched. This CDR3 contains 18 residues. Germline CDR1 SGHDN, CDR2 FVKESK. The source material was PBMCs. This chain joins TRBV14 and TRBJ2-7; the match to TRBD2 covers 13 bases. This TCR derives from a middle-aged woman in good health and CMV-seronegative. The DNA of the CDR3 is TGTGCCAGCAGCCAAGATGGACTAGCGGGGGAGCACACCTACGAGCAGTACTTC. Translation: CASSQDGLAGEHTYEQYF.